These 30 T cell receptor beta chains were sequenced from one sample in a study of T-cell reconstitution after alpha-beta-depleted transplantation in children. TCRbeta library preparation incorporated unique molecular identifiers. In TCRdb, the PCR reads were re-called with MiXCR into one record per CDR3 protein. Among about 980,000 distinct CDR3 sequences, roughly 29% were seen once, and the ten largest hold over 25%. The starting material was PBMCs, mostly from graft donor cells, obtained 360 days after TCRalphabeta/CD19-depleted stem cell transplant. The receptors come from a boy under three years old who had a stem cell transplant for SCID, so the T cells may come from the graft donor.

This clonotype was counted only a few times. The V call is TRBV20-1, the J call TRBJ1-1, with unresolved D. Trimming removed 4 bases from V and 0 bases from J, with 9 bases in between. The CDR3 contains 13 residues. Germline V lookup: CDR1 DFQATT, CDR2 SNEGSKA (reference sequence). For the CDR3, the DNA is TGCAGTGCTACGTGGACCATGAACACTGAAGCTTTCTTT. Protein product: CSATWTMNTEAFF.

This chain joins TRBV28 and TRBJ1-1; 7 bases map to TRBD1. This CDR3 has 15 amino acids. After removal of 8 bases from V and 4 bases from J, the junction contained 13 bases not matched to a gene. CDR1 MDHEN and CDR2 SYDVKM come from the germline V gene. CDR3 loop: CASPPRGRGGTEAFF. CDR3 coding DNA: TGTGCCAGCCCGCCGAGGGGGCGCGGGGGCACTGAAGCTTTCTTT.

V usage is TRBV10-3 and J usage is TRBJ2-7; D not certain. The V end lost 10 bases, the J end lost 2 bases, and 9 bases lay between the germline ends. The germline V gene has CDR1 ENHRY and CDR2 SYGVKD. There are 11 residues in the CDR3. CDR3 protein: CATLDTYEQYF. As DNA, the CDR3 is TGTGCCACCCTAGACACCTACGAGCAGTACTTC.

This clonotype was counted only a few times. V usage is TRBV28 and J usage is TRBJ1-2; D is uncertain. Germline values: CDR1 MDHEN, CDR2 SYDVKM. There are 13 residues in the CDR3. The germline V and J ends were trimmed by 8 bases and 2 bases, with 12 bases remaining between them. The CDR3 DNA sequence: TGTGCCAGCCAATTAGGGTGGAACTATGGCTACACCTTC. This encodes CASQLGWNYGYTF.

The chain carries TRBV12-3 or TRBV12-4 and TRBJ1-2; D gene ambiguous. This CDR3 has 13 amino acids. V lost 4 bases and J lost 5, with 11 bases in between. The CDR3 loop is CASSSQSGYGYTF. The CDR3 coding sequence is TGTGCCAGCAGTTCCCAATCAGGATATGGCTACACCTTC.

This clonotype showed up just a few times. V is TRBV4-3 and J is TRBJ2-2; 11 positions match TRBD1. CDR1 is LGHNA and CDR2 is YSLEER in the germline V gene. The V segment lost 4 bases and the J segment 4 bases; nucleotides outside the gene matches: 8. The CDR3 has 17 residues. CDR3 in amino acids: CASSLGTGGVGTGELFF. The CDR3 DNA reads as TGCGCCAGCAGCCTGGGGACAGGGGGAGTGGGCACCGGGGAGCTGTTTTTT.

This clonotype was counted between two and nine times. The chain recombines TRBV28 with TRBJ1-1; D unclear. V lost 6 bases to trimming and J lost 0 bases, with 14 bases between them. Germline values: CDR1 MDHEN, CDR2 SYDVKM. The CDR3 has 15 residues. This CDR3 reads CASSPGGPMNTEAFF. In nucleotides, the CDR3 is TGTGCCAGCAGCCCGGGCGGGCCGATGAACACTGAAGCTTTCTTT.

This clonotype was seen a few times. The CDR3 loop reads CASRPSRQGYRPNTGELFF. The DNA for the CDR3 is TGTGCCAGCAGACCCTCCCGACAGGGCTATCGACCAAACACCGGGGAGCTGTTTTTT. This chain links TRBV6-1 with TRBJ2-2; 7 positions match TRBD1. V trimming: 6 bases; J trimming: 2 bases; junction bases outside the gene matches: 18. CDR3 length: 19 residues. In germline, CDR1 is MNHNS, CDR2 SASEGT.

This chain uses TRBV5-1 with TRBJ2-5; TRBD1 agrees at 12 bases. Germline loops: CDR1 SGHRS, CDR2 YFSETQ. This CDR3 has 17 residues. V lost 4 bases and J lost 9; bases outside the gene matches: 16. The CDR3 region has the DNA TGCGCCAGCAGCCGAAAGATCGGGACAGGGGGCCCCCATTCCCAGTACTTC. Translated, it gives CASSRKIGTGGPHSQYF. The whole variable domain, remainder taken from reference TRBV5-1 and TRBJ2-5, is KAGVTQTPRYLIKTRGQQVTLSCSPISGHRSVSWYQQTPGQGLQFLFEYFSETQRNKGNFPGRFSGRQFSNSRSEMNVSTLELGDSALYLCASSRKIGTGGPHSQYFGPGTRLLVL.

The chain joins TRBV6-5 to TRBJ2-7; TRBD2 is a possible D gene (5 bases). The V end lost 2 bases, the J end lost 6 bases, and 11 bases lay between the germline ends. This CDR3 has 13 residues. The germline CDR1 and CDR2 sequences are MNHEY and SVGAGI. The CDR3 protein is CASSYRIGGEQYF. The CDR3 nucleotides read TGTGCCAGCAGTTACCGGATAGGAGGCGAGCAGTACTTC.

The chain links TRBV5-1 to TRBJ2-3; 15 nucleotides line up with TRBD2. Germline loops: CDR1 SGHRS, CDR2 YFSETQ. The CDR3 is 17 residues long. V shed 3 bases, J shed 6 bases, and the junction held 8 bases outside the gene matches. CDR3 region: CASSYPGLAGGVDTQYF. CDR3 coding DNA: TGCGCCAGCAGCTACCCGGGACTAGCGGGGGGAGTGGATACGCAGTATTTT.

The rearrangement joins TRBV5-1 to TRBJ2-7; the match to TRBD2 covers 7 bases. Germline-derived CDR1 and CDR2 are SGHRS and YFSETQ. The CDR3 consists of 14 residues. V shed 0 bases and J 3 bases; nucleotides not matched to a gene: 3. The chain's CDR3 is CASSLASGDYEQYF. CDR3 in DNA: TGCGCCAGCAGCTTGGCTAGCGGCGACTACGAGCAGTACTTC.

This clonotype was counted at least ten times. This chain uses TRBV6-5 with TRBJ2-2; TRBD2 is a possible D gene (5 bases). Germline lookup yields CDR1 MNHEY and CDR2 SVGAGI. The CDR3 is 16 amino acids. With 0 bases removed from V and 7 bases from J, the gap between germline ends came to 15 bases. The CDR3 DNA reads as TGTGCCAGCAGTTACTCAAGGTTGAGGGTTAGCGGGGAGCTGTTTTTT. It is translated as CASSYSRLRVSGELFF.

The rearrangement links TRBV5-1 to TRBJ2-3; TRBD2 aligns across 8 bases. Looked up from germline, CDR1 is SGHRS and CDR2 is YFSETQ. The CDR3 consists of 16 residues. V shed 3 bases, J shed 0 bases, and the junction held 6 bases outside the gene matches. The CDR3 reads CASSSGLAPSTDTQYF. The CDR3 region has the DNA TGCGCCAGCAGCTCTGGACTAGCTCCTAGCACAGATACGCAGTATTTT.

This rearrangement joins TRBV3-1 to TRBJ1-1; D not certain. CDR1 is LGHDT and CDR2 is YNNKEL in the germline V gene (reference sequence). The CDR3 length is 14 residues. The V gene lost 6 bases and the J gene lost 7 bases, with 18 bases spanning the gap. The CDR3 protein is CASSRTWVGNEAFF. The CDR3 nucleotides are TGTGCCAGCAGTCGAACATGGGTGGGAAATGAAGCTTTCTTT.

Of note for this clonotype: This may arise from a read error, as a much more abundant clone is one base away. This rearrangement joins TRBV6-2 or TRBV6-3 to TRBJ1-2, with 7 bases aligning to TRBD1. The CDR3 has 13 amino acids. The V and J ends lost 6 bases and 4 bases, in that order; junction bases with no gene match: 5. Germline V gene data show CDR1 as MNHEY and CDR2 as SVGEGT. Here the CDR3 reads CASRYDRAYGYTF. CDR3 nucleotide sequence: TGTGCCAGCAGATACGACAGGGCCTATGGCTACACCTTC.

This clonotype was seen only a few times. CDR3 in amino acids: CSAAPGLFAYEQYF. The CDR3 DNA follows: TGCAGTGCCGCACCGGGACTTTTTGCCTACGAGCAGTACTTC. The J gene is TRBJ2-7, the V gene TRBV20-1, with a weak D call TRBD2 (6 bases). Germline V gene sequence: CDR1 DFQATT, CDR2 SNEGSKA (reference sequence). The CDR3 has 14 residues. Deletions cut 6 bases from V and 2 bases from J, with 17 bases between.

Only a few counts were recorded for this clonotype. The V gene is TRBV20-1, the J gene TRBJ1-3, with unresolved D. Germline V CDR1 and CDR2: DFQATT, SNEGSKA (reference sequence). The CDR3 has 12 amino acids. V lost 4 bases and J 0 bases, leaving 4 bases between the germline ends. The CDR3 loop is CSAMSSGNTIYF. In DNA form, the CDR3 reads TGCAGTGCTATGAGCTCTGGAAACACCATATATTTT.

To note about this clonotype: One junction end does not reproduce the germline sequence, and a read error may be involved. The rearrangement joins TRBV28 to TRBJ2-7, with 8 bases matching TRBD2. Germline V gene sequence: CDR1 MDHEN, CDR2 SYDVKM. The CDR3 consists of 16 residues. The CDR3 DNA sequence: TGTGCCACGTTCGAAGGCGGGGGGCCAATAAGCCCGTTGAGGTCCTTC. Translated, it gives CATFEGGGPISPLRSF. Drawing the rest from reference TRBV28 and TRBJ2-7, the complete variable domain is DVKVTQSSRYLVKRTGEKVFLECVQDMDHENMFWYRQDPGLGLRLIYFSYDVKMKEKGDIPEGYSVSREKKERFSLILESASTNQTSMYLCATFEGGGPISPLRSFGPGTRLTVT.

This clonotype was picked up a small number of times. The V and J genes are TRBV24-1 and TRBJ2-1; 11 nucleotides line up with TRBD2. This CDR3 comprises 16 residues. CDR1 and CDR2 from the germline V gene are KGHDR and SFDVKD. V gave up 4 bases and J gave up 6 bases; unmatched junction bases: 7. The CDR3 coding sequence is TGTGCCACCAGTGACAATAGCGGGGGGGCCTTCAATGAGCAGTTCTTC. Amino acid sequence: CATSDNSGGAFNEQFF.

V is TRBV7-8 and J is TRBJ2-1; D gene ambiguous. The CDR3 has 15 residues. In germline, CDR1 is SGHVS, CDR2 FQNEAQ. Trimming took off 1 base at V and 3 bases at J, with 10 bases between the two ends. CDR3 DNA: TGTGCCAGCAGCTTAGGGGCCTACCTCTACAATGAGCAGTTCTTC. Amino acids: CASSLGAYLYNEQFF.

In this sample, this clonotype turned up a few times. The chain links TRBV6-5 to TRBJ2-2; D might be TRBD1 (6 bases). From germline, CDR1 is MNHEY and CDR2 SVGAGI. V dropped 0 bases and J dropped 6 bases, with 8 bases sitting between them. There are 14 residues in the CDR3. The CDR3 is CASSYSRGPGELFF. CDR3 DNA sequence: TGTGCCAGCAGTTACTCCAGGGGCCCCGGGGAGCTGTTTTTT.

CDR3 loop: CSAGSGGPSGNEQFF. CDR3 sequence (DNA): TGCAGTGCTGGTAGCGGGGGGCCATCGGGCAATGAGCAGTTCTTC. The J gene is TRBJ2-1, the V gene TRBV20-1, with 10 bases that match TRBD2. Trimming at V came to 5 bases and at J to 6 bases, leaving 10 bases not matched to a gene. CDR1 and CDR2 (germline): DFQATT, SNEGSKA (reference sequence). This CDR3 has 15 amino acids.

The chain is built from TRBV6-5 and TRBJ1-1, with D possibly matching TRBD1 (6 bases). CDR1 is MNHEY, CDR2 SVGAGI, per germline. V lost 6 bases and J 1 base, leaving 12 bases between the germline ends. The CDR3 length is 14 residues. CDR3 loop: CASRYGTKNTEAFF. In nucleotides, the CDR3 is TGTGCCAGCAGATATGGGACAAAGAACACTGAAGCTTTCTTT.

This clonotype occurred once. The gene calls are TRBV24-1 and TRBJ2-7, with a tentative D call TRBD1 (5 bases). The CDR3 contains 19 residues. Germline CDR1 and CDR2: KGHDR and SFDVKD. V lost 1 base to trimming and J lost 3 bases, with 24 bases between them. CDR3 loop: CATSDFGKGAWGSGYEQYF. The CDR3 nucleotides read TGTGCCACCAGTGATTTTGGAAAAGGGGCTTGGGGTTCGGGCTACGAGCAGTACTTC.

The rearrangement joins TRBV5-1 to TRBJ1-1, with D unclear. The CDR3 is made up of 14 amino acids. Germline V CDR1 and CDR2: SGHRS, YFSETQ. Trimming took off 1 base at V and 0 bases at J, with 7 bases between the two ends. CDR3 amino acids: CASSLSQMNTEAFF. CDR3 DNA: TGCGCCAGCAGCTTGTCACAGATGAACACTGAAGCTTTCTTT.

V gene TRBV4-2 combines with J gene TRBJ2-5, with D tentatively TRBD2 (6 bases). Trimming shortened V by 1 base and J by 2 bases, and 20 bases separated the two germline ends. CDR3 size: 18 residues. Germline CDR1 is LGHNA and CDR2 is YNFKEQ. The CDR3 sequence: CASSQVLRAAGGQETQYF. In DNA form, the CDR3 reads TGTGCCAGCAGCCAAGTTTTAAGGGCAGCGGGTGGACAAGAGACCCAGTACTTC.

The gene calls are TRBV20-1 and TRBJ2-5; D is unclear. Trimming took 0 bases from V and 5 from J, leaving 16 bases between them. The germline V gene has CDR1 DFQATT and CDR2 SNEGSKA (reference sequence). This CDR3 contains 15 residues. CDR3 residues: CSAREDKGWAETQYF. CDR3 bases: TGCAGTGCTAGAGAGGATAAGGGTTGGGCGGAGACCCAGTACTTC.

The sample holds a few counts of this clonotype. The rearrangement joins TRBV20-1 to TRBJ1-5, with TRBD1 matching over 9 bases. Germline-derived CDR1 and CDR2 are DFQATT and SNEGSKA (reference sequence). The CDR3 is 14 amino acids. Trimming removed 6 bases from V and 4 bases from J; junction bases left unmatched: 7. This CDR3 reads CSARTGVRNQPQHF. CDR3 bases: TGCAGTGCCAGGACAGGGGTACGGAATCAGCCCCAGCATTTT.

This clonotype was seen a few times. The rearrangement links TRBV27 to TRBJ2-3, with TRBD1 matching 9 bases. J gave up 3 bases and V 7 bases, and 5 bases lay outside the gene matches. The CDR3 is 14 residues long. Germline-derived CDR1 and CDR2 are MNHEY and SMNVEV (reference sequence). The CDR3 nucleotides read TGTGCCAGCACCCGGGACAGGGAGACAGATACGCAGTATTTT. It codes for CASTRDRETDTQYF.